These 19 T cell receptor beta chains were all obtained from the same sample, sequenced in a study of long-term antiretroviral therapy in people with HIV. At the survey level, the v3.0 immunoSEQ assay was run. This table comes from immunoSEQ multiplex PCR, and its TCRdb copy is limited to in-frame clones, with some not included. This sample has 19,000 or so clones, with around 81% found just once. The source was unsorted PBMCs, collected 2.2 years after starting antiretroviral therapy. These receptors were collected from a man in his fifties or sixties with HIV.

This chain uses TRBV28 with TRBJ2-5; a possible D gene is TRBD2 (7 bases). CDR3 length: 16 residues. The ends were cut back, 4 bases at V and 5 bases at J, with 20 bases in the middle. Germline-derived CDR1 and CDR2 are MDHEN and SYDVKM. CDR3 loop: CASSSVEGGGRETQYF. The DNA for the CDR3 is TGTGCCAGCAGTTCAGTAGAAGGGGGGGGCCGGGAGACCCAGTACTTC.

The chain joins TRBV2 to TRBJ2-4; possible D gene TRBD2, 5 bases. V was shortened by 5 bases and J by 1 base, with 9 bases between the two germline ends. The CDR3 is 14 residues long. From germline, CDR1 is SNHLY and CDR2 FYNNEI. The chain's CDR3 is CASSRRDAKNIQYF. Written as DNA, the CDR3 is TGTGCCAGCAGTCGCCGGGATGCCAAAAACATTCAGTACTTC. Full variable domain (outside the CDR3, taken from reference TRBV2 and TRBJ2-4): EPEVTQTPSHQVTQMGQEVILRCVPISNHLYFYWYRQILGQKVEFLVSFYNNEISEKSEIFDDQFSVERPDGSNFTLKIRSTKLEDSAMYFCASSRRDAKNIQYFGAGTRLSVL.

CDR3 amino acids: CASSSRGGRWETQYF. The CDR3 DNA sequence: TGTGCCAGCAGCTCAAGGGGGGGCAGGTGGGAGACCCAGTACTTC. The gene calls are TRBV9 and TRBJ2-5; D might be TRBD2 (7 bases). Germline values: CDR1 SGDLS, CDR2 YYNGEE. The length of the CDR3 is 15 residues. V dropped 4 bases and J dropped 5 bases, with 18 bases sitting between them.

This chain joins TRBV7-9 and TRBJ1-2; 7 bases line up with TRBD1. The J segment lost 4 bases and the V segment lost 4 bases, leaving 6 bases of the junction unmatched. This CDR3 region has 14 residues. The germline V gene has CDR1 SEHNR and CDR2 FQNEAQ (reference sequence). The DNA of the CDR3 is TGTGCCAGCAGCTCCGGCTACAGGGGCTATGGCTACACCTTC. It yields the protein CASSSGYRGYGYTF.

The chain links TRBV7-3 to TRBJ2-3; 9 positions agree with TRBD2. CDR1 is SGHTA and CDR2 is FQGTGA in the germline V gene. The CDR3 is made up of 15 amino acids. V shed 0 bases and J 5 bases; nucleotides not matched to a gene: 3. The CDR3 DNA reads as TGTGCCAGCAGCTTAACTAGCGGGGGCGGAGATACGCAGTATTTT. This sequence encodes CASSLTSGGGDTQYF.

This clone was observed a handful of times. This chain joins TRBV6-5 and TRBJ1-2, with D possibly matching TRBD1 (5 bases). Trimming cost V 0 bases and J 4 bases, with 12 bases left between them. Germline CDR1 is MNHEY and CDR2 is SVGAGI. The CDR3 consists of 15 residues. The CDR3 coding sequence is TGTGCCAGCAGTTACTCTCAGGGTTTTTTCTATGGCTACACCTTC. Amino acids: CASSYSQGFFYGYTF.

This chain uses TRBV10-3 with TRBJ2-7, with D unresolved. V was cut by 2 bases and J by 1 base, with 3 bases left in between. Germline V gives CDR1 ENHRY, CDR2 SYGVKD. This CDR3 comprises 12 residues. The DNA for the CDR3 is TGTGCCATCAGTGAGAGATCCTACGAGCAGTACTTC. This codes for CAISERSYEQYF.

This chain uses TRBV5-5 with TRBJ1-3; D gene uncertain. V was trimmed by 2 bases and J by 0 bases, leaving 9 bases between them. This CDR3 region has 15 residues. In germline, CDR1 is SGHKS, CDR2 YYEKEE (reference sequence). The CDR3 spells CASSFDGISGNTIYF. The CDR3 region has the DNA TGTGCCAGCAGCTTCGACGGTATCTCTGGAAACACCATATATTTT.

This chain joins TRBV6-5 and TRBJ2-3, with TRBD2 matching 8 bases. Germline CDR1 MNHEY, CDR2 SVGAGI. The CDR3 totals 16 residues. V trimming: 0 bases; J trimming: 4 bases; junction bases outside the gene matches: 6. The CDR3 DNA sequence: TGTGCCAGCAGTTACTCGTCGCGGGGGGCCTCAGATACGCAGTATTTT. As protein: CASSYSSRGASDTQYF.

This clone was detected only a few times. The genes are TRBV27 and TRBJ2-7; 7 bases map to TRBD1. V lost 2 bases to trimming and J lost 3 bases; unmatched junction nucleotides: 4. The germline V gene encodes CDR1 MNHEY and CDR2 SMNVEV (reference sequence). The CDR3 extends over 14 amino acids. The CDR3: CASSLRGLLYEQYF. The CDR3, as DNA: TGTGCCAGCAGTTTAAGGGGGCTCCTCTACGAGCAGTACTTC.

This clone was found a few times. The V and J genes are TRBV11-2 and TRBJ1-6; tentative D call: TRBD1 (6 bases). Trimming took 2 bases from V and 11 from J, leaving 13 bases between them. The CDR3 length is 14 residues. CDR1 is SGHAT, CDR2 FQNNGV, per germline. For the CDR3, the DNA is TGTGCCAGCAGCTTAAACAGGGCACGGACACCCCTCCACTTT. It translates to CASSLNRARTPLHF.

The DNA for the CDR3 is TGTGCCATCAATGACAGGGGATGGAGTTCCTACGAGCAGTACTTC. Translation: CAINDRGWSSYEQYF. The chain employs TRBV10-3 and TRBJ2-7; 8 bases map to TRBD1. The germline V gene encodes CDR1 ENHRY and CDR2 SYGVKD. The CDR3 loop spans 15 amino acids. J gave up 1 base and V 7 bases, and 9 bases lay outside the gene matches.

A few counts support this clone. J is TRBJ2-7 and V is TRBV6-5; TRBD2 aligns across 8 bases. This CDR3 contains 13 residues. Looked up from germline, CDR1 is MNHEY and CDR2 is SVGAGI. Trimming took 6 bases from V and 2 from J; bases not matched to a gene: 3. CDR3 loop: CASRERGPYEQYF. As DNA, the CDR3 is TGTGCCAGCAGGGAGCGGGGGCCCTACGAGCAGTACTTC.

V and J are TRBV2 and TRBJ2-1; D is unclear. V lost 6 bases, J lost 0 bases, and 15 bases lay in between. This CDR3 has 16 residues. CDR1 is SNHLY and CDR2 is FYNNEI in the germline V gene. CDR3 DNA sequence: TGTGCCAGCAGGCTCCGGCGTGGAAGCTCCTACAATGAGCAGTTCTTC. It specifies CASRLRRGSSYNEQFF.

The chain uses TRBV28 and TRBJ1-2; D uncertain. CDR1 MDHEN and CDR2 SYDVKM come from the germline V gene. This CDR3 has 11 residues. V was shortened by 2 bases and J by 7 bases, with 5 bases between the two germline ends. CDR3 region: CASSLGRGYTF. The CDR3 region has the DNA TGTGCCAGCAGTTTAGGGCGTGGCTACACCTTC.

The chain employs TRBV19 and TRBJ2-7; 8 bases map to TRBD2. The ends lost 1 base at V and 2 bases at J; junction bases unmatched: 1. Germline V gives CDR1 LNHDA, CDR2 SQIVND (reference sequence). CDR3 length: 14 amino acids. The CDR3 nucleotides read TGTGCCAGTAGTATAGCAGCGGGAGCCTACGAGCAGTACTTC. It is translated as CASSIAAGAYEQYF.

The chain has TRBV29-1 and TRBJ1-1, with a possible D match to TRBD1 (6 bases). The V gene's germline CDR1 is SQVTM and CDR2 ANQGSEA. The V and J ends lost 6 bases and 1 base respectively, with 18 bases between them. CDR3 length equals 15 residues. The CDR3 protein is CSVRDNFFENTEAFF. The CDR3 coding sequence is TGCAGCGTCAGGGACAATTTTTTCGAGAACACTGAAGCTTTCTTT.

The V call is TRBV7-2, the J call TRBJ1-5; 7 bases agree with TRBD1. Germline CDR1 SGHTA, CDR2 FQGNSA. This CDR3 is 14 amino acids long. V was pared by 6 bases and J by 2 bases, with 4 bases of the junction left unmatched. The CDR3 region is CASSFDRGNQPQHF. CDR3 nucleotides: TGTGCCAGCAGTTTCGACAGGGGCAATCAGCCCCAGCATTTT.

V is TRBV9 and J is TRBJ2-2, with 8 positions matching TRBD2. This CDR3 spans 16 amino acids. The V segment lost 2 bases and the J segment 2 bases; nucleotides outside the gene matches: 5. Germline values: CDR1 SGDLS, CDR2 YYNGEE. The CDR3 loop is CASSVRGGVNTGELFF. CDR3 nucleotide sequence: TGTGCCAGCAGCGTTCGGGGGGGCGTTAACACCGGGGAGCTGTTTTTT.